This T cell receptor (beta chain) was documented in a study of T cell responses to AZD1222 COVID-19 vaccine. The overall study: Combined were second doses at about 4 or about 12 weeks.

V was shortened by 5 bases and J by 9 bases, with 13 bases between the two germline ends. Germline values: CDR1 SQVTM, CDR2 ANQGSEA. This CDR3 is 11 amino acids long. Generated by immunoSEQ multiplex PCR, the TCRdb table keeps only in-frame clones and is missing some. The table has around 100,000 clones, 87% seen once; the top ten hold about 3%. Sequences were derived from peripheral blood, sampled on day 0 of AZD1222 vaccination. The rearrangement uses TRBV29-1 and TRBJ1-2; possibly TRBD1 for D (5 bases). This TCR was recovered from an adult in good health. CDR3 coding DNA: TGCAGCGTTAGCCGACAGCTCCGCTACACCTTC. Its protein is CSVSRQLRYTF.